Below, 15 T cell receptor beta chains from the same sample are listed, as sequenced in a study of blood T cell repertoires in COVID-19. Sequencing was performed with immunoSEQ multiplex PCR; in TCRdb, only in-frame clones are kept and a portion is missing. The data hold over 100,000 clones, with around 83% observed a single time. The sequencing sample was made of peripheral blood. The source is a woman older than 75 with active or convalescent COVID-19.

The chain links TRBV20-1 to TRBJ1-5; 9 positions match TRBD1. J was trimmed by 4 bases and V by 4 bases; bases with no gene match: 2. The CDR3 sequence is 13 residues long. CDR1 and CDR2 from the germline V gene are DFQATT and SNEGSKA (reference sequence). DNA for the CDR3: TGCAGTGCTAATGACAGGGGGAATCAGCCCCAGCATTTT. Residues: CSANDRGNQPQHF.

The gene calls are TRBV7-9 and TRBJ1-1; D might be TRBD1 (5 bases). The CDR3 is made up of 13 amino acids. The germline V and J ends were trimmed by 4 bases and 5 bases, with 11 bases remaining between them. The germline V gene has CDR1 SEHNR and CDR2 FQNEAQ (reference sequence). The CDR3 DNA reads TGTGCCAGCAGCTCCAGGGAAAGGACTGAAGCTTTCTTT. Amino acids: CASSSRERTEAFF. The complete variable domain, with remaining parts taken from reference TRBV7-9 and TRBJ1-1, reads DTGVSQNPRHKITKRGQNVTFRCDPISEHNRLYWYRQTLGQGPEFLTYFQNEAQLEKSRLLSDRFSAERPKGSFSTLEIQRTEQGDSAMYLCASSSRERTEAFFGQGTRLTVV.

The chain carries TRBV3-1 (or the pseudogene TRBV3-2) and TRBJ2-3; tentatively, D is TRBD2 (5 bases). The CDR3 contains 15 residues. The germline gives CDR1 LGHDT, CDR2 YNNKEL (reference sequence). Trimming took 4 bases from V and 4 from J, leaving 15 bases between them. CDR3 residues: CASSPSNGVSDTQYF. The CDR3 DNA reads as TGTGCCAGCAGCCCTTCGAACGGGGTATCAGATACGCAGTATTTT.

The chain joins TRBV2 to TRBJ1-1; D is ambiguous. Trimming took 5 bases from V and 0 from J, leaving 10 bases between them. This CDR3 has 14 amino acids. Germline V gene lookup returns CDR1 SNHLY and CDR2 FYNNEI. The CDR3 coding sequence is TGTGCCAGCAGTTTCTCGACTGTGAACACTGAAGCTTTCTTT. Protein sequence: CASSFSTVNTEAFF.

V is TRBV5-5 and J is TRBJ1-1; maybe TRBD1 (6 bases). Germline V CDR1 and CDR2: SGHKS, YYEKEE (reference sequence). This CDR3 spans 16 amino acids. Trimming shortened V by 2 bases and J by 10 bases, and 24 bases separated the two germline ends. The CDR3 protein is CASSLPVQGLLRGAFF. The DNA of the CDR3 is TGTGCCAGCAGCTTACCCGTTCAGGGGCTTTTACGCGGAGCTTTCTTT.

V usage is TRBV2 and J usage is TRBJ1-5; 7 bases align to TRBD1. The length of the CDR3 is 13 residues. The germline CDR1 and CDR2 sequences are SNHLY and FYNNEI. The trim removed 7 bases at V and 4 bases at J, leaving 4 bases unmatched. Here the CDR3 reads CASTTTGNQPQHF. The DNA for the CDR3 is TGTGCCAGCACCACGACAGGGAATCAGCCCCAGCATTTT.

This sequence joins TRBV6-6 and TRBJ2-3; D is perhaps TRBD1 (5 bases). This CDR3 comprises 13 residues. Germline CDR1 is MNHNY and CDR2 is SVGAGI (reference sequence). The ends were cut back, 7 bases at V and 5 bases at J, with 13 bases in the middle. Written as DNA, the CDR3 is TGTGCCAGCAAAGGGGATTCCGAAGATACGCAGTATTTT. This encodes CASKGDSEDTQYF.

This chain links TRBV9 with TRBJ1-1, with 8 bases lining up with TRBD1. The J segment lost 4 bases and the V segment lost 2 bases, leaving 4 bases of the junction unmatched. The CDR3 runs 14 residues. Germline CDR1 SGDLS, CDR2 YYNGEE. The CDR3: CASSVRGQSTEAFF. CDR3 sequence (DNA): TGTGCCAGCAGCGTCAGGGGGCAGAGCACTGAAGCTTTCTTT. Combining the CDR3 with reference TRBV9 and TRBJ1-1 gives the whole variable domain DSGVTQTPKHLITATGQRVTLRCSPRSGDLSVYWYQQSLDQGLQFLIQYYNGEERAKGNILERFSAQQFPDLHSELNLSSLELGDSALYFCASSVRGQSTEAFFGQGTRLTVV.

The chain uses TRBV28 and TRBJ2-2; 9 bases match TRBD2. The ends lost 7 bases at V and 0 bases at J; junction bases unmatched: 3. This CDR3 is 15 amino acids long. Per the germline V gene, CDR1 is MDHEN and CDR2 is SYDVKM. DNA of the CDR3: TGTGCCAGCAAGGCGGGAGGGTCGAACACCGGGGAGCTGTTTTTT. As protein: CASKAGGSNTGELFF. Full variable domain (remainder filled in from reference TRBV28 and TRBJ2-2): DVKVTQSSRYLVKRTGEKVFLECVQDMDHENMFWYRQDPGLGLRLIYFSYDVKMKEKGDIPEGYSVSREKKERFSLILESASTNQTSMYLCASKAGGSNTGELFFGEGSRLTVL.

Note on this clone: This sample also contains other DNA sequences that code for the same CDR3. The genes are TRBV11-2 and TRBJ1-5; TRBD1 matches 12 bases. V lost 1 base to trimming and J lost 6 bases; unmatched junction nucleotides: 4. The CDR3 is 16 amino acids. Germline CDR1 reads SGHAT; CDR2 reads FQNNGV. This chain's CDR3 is CASSLGDRGLGQPQHF. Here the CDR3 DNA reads TGTGCCAGCAGCTTAGGGGACAGGGGGCTGGGTCAGCCCCAGCATTTT.

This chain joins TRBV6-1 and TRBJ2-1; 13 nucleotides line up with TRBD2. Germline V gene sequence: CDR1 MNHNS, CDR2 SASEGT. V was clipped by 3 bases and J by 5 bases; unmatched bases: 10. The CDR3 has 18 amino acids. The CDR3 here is CASSDGTSGALAHNEQFF. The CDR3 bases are TGTGCCAGCAGTGATGGGACTAGCGGGGCCCTTGCCCACAATGAGCAGTTCTTC.

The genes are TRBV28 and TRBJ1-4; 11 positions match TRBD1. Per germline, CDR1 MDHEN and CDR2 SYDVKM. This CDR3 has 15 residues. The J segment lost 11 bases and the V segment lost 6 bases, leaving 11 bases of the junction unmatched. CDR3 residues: CASRPTGTGGLKLFF. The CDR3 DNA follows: TGTGCCAGCAGGCCAACCGGGACAGGGGGTTTGAAACTGTTTTTT.

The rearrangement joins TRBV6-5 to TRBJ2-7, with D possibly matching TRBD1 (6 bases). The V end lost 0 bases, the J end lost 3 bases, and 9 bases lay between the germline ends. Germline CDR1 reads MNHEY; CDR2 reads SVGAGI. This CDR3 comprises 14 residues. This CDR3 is CASSYSRDIYEQYF. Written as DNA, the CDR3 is TGTGCCAGCAGTTACTCACGGGACATCTACGAGCAGTACTTC.

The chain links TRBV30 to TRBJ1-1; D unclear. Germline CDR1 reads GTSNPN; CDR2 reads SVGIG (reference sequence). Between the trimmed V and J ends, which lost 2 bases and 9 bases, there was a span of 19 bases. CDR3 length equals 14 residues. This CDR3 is CAWSPPSAEPKAFF. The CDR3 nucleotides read TGTGCCTGGAGTCCCCCTAGTGCAGAACCTAAAGCTTTCTTT.

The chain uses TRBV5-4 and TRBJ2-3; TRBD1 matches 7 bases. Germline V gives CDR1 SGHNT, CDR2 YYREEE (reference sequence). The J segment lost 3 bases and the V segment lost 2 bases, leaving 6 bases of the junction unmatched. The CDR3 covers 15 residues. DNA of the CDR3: TGTGCCAGCAGCTTACGACAGGGTGGGACAGATACGCAGTATTTT. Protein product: CASSLRQGGTDTQYF.